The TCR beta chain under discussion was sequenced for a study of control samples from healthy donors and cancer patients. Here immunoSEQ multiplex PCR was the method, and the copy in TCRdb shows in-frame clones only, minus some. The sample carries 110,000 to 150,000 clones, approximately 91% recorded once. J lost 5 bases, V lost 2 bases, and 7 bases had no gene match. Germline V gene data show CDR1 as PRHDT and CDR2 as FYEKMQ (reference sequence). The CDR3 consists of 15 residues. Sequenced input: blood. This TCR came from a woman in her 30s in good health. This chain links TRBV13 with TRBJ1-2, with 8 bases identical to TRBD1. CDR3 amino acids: CASSLRGRGQYGYTF. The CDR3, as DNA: TGTGCCAGCAGCTTAAGGGGCAGGGGGCAGTATGGCTACACCTTC.